This T cell receptor (beta chain) is from a study of CD8 T cells in Susac syndrome. The study sequenced TCR beta in blood CD8+ and CD4+ T cells. The patients who served as multiple sclerosis controls were treatment-naive and had stable or active relapsing-remitting disease that fulfilled the revised McDonald criteria. The CD8+ and CD4+ T cells were isolated magnetically using a negative isolation approach, whereas the TEMRA cells were enriched by FACS. Germline lookup yields CDR1 SGHNT and CDR2 YENEEA. With 6 bases removed from V and 0 bases from J, the gap between germline ends came to 10 bases. This CDR3 comprises 14 residues. Random-hexamer reverse transcription was applied to about 0.5 to 1 ug RNA. Multiplex immunoSEQ PCR targeted 54 Vbeta and 13 Jbeta TCR beta segments. MiXCR, applied by TCRdb to the immunoSEQ multiplex PCR reads, yields one record per CDR3 protein. The table has 150,000 to 200,000 distinct CDR3 sequences, approximately 95% seen once; the top ten hold approximately 0.09%.

This clonotype was obtained from a human donor with multiple sclerosis. V gene TRBV11-3 combines with J gene TRBJ2-3; D remains ambiguous. Sequenced input: CD4+ T cells from PBMCs. The CDR3 nucleotides are TGTGCCAGCAGGTCGGATTCTAGCACAGATACGCAGTATTTT. As protein: CASRSDSSTDTQYF.